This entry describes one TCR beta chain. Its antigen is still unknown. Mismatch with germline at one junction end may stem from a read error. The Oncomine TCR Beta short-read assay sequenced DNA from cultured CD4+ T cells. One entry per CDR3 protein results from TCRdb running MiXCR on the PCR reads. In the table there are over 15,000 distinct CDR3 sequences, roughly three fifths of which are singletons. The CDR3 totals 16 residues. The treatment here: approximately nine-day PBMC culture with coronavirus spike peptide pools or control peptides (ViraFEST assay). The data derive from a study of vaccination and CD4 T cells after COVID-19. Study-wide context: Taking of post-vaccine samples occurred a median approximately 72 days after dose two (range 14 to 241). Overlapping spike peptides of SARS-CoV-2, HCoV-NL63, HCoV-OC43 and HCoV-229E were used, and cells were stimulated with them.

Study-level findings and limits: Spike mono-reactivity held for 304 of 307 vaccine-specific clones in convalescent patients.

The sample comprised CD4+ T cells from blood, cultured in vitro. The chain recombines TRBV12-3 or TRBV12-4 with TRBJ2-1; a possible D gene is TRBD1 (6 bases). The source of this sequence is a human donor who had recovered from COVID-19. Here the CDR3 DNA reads TGCGCCAGCACCTCAGGGGCGAGGAGCTCCTACAATGAGCAGTTCTTC. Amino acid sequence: CASTSGARSSYNEQFF.